Included here is one T cell receptor (beta chain) sequence, with context. Antigen unknown. This entry is derived from a study of CD8 T cells in ankylosing spondylitis. Study outcomes and limitations: Some of the motif variants had earlier been found in reactive arthritis patients' fluid and blood. Among TCR beta sequences, a motif of eight highly homologous variants appeared characteristic of ankylosing spondylitis blood. According to the report, clones linked to the disease were significantly enriched in matched synovial fluid samples taken from ankylosing spondylitis patients.

Libraries for TCR beta were made by quantitative 5'-RACE with molecular barcodes. In TCRdb, the 5' RACE reads were re-called with MiXCR into one record per CDR3 protein. The profile covers almost 400,000 distinct CDR3 sequences, with around 22% appearing a single time and less than 20% taken by the ten largest. Sequenced material: blood, either unsorted or a sorted T cell fraction (not recorded which). The clonotype comes from a male donor with ankylosing spondylitis.

CDR3 loop: CSAPHGDTQYF. Here the CDR3 DNA reads TGCAGTGCTCCTCATGGGGATACGCAGTATTTT. The chain has TRBV20-1 and TRBJ2-3; D remains unclear. With 5 bases removed from V and 6 bases from J, the gap between germline ends came to 9 bases. CDR3 length: 11 amino acids. Germline CDR1 reads DFQATT; CDR2 reads SNEGSKA (reference sequence).